The 5 T cell receptor beta chains below were found in one sample sequenced in a study of cytomegalovirus exposure and HLA in healthy donors. TCRdb's table, derived via immunoSEQ multiplex PCR, lists solely in-frame clones and lacks some. This table has 120,000 or so clones, around 86% appearing once. Material: PBMCs. These receptors all stem from a man younger than 35 in good health and CMV-seronegative.

This chain links TRBV7-2 with TRBJ1-2, with D maybe TRBD1 (5 bases). Germline V gene lookup returns CDR1 SGHTA and CDR2 FQGNSA. Trimming took off 4 bases at V and 3 bases at J, with 9 bases between the two ends. The CDR3 is made up of 13 amino acids. The CDR3 sequence is CASSSDTDYGYTF. The CDR3 DNA reads TGTGCCAGCAGCTCGGACACCGACTATGGCTACACCTTC.

This clone appeared once. This rearrangement joins TRBV5-1 to TRBJ2-2; TRBD2 aligns across 16 bases. Germline trimming cut 3 bases from V and 4 bases from J; bases unmatched to any gene: 6. The length of the CDR3 is 18 residues. The germline CDR1 and CDR2 sequences are SGHRS and YFSETQ. CDR3 protein: CASSSGLAGGPSTGELFF. CDR3 DNA sequence: TGCGCCAGCAGCTCGGGACTAGCGGGAGGGCCGAGCACCGGGGAGCTGTTTTTT. Supplemented by reference TRBV5-1 and TRBJ2-2, the full variable domain reads KAGVTQTPRYLIKTRGQQVTLSCSPISGHRSVSWYQQTPGQGLQFLFEYFSETQRNKGNFPGRFSGRQFSNSRSEMNVSTLELGDSALYLCASSSGLAGGPSTGELFFGEGSRLTVL.

J is TRBJ2-3 and V is TRBV19; 12 bases line up with TRBD2. The J segment lost 5 bases and the V segment lost 5 bases, leaving 11 bases of the junction unmatched. The germline V gene has CDR1 LNHDA and CDR2 SQIVND (reference sequence). The length of the CDR3 is 17 residues. The CDR3 region is CASSSRLAGGPGDTQYF. Here the CDR3 DNA reads TGTGCCAGTAGTTCCCGTCTAGCGGGAGGGCCCGGAGATACGCAGTATTTT.

The sample holds one count of this clone. The chain joins TRBV5-4 to TRBJ2-5, with 9 bases fitting TRBD2. Trimming cost V 4 bases and J 4 bases; bases outside gene matches: 8. Germline lookup yields CDR1 SGHNT and CDR2 YYREEE (reference sequence). The CDR3 is 15 amino acids. The CDR3 region is CASSPSGAPAETQYF. The CDR3, as DNA: TGTGCCAGCAGCCCTAGCGGGGCCCCAGCAGAGACCCAGTACTTC.

V gene TRBV5-1 combines with J gene TRBJ2-6; a possible D gene is TRBD1 (6 bases). This CDR3 spans 17 amino acids. Germline V gives CDR1 SGHRS, CDR2 YFSETQ. Trimming left V 0 bases short and J 4 bases short, with 14 bases between. CDR3 nucleotide sequence: TGCGCCAGCAGCTTGGCACCGACAGGTACCGGGGCCAACGTCCTGACTTTC. Protein product: CASSLAPTGTGANVLTF.